The 17 T cell receptor beta chains given below trace back to one sample, sequenced in a study of blood T cell repertoires in COVID-19. The assay was immunoSEQ multiplex PCR, and TCRdb's table has in-frame clones only and misses some. Counted here are about 430,000 clones, about 87% occurring once; the ten biggest clones make up around 0.92%. Input material: peripheral blood. The receptors shown here come from a man aged 18 to 29 with COVID-19, enrolled during active disease.

V and J are TRBV7-9 and TRBJ2-6; a weak D match, TRBD1 (5 bases). Germline values: CDR1 SEHNR, CDR2 FQNEAQ (reference sequence). Trimming took 2 bases from V and 0 from J, leaving 17 bases between them. The CDR3 is 19 amino acids. In nucleotides, the CDR3 is TGTGCCAGCAGCTTATACTGGGGCAGGGCGAGCTCTGGGGCCAACGTCCTGACTTTC. Its translation is CASSLYWGRASSGANVLTF. Full variable domain (rest looked up from reference TRBV7-9 and TRBJ2-6): DTGVSQNPRHKITKRGQNVTFRCDPISEHNRLYWYRQTLGQGPEFLTYFQNEAQLEKSRLLSDRFSAERPKGSFSTLEIQRTEQGDSAMYLCASSLYWGRASSGANVLTFGAGSRLTVL.

This sequence joins TRBV11-2 and TRBJ2-1; 11 nucleotides agree with TRBD2. Unmatched junction bases numbered 9, after V lost 2 bases and J lost 3 bases. The germline CDR1 and CDR2 sequences are SGHAT and FQNNGV. The CDR3 is 18 residues long. CDR3 residues: CASSLQASGGFYYNEQFF. DNA of the CDR3: TGTGCCAGCAGCTTACAGGCTAGCGGGGGGTTCTACTACAATGAGCAGTTCTTC.

The V gene is TRBV13, the J gene TRBJ2-1; no firm D call. V lost 5 bases to trimming and J lost 0 bases, with 14 bases between them. Germline lookup yields CDR1 PRHDT and CDR2 FYEKMQ (reference sequence). The CDR3 runs to 16 residues. Written as DNA, the CDR3 is TGTGCCAGCAGCCAAAGAGTTGTGAGCTCCTACAATGAGCAGTTCTTC. Translated, it gives CASSQRVVSSYNEQFF.

CDR3 DNA: TGTGCCAGCAGCCCACAAGACAGGGCTGGAAACACCATATATTTT. Its protein product is CASSPQDRAGNTIYF. The rearrangement links TRBV7-6 to TRBJ1-3, with 7 bases identical to TRBD1. The length of the CDR3 is 15 residues. Germline loops: CDR1 SGHVS, CDR2 FNYEAQ. Losses at the gene ends were 5 bases for V and 2 bases for J; bases not matched to a gene: 6.

V usage is TRBV2 and J usage is TRBJ1-2, with 8 nucleotides matching TRBD1. Germline lookup yields CDR1 SNHLY and CDR2 FYNNEI. There are 13 residues in the CDR3. With V trimmed by 6 bases and J by 4 bases, 4 bases remained unmatched. CDR3 nucleotide sequence: TGTGCCAGCAGCAGACAGGGGCTCTATGGCTACACCTTC. Encoded protein: CASSRQGLYGYTF.

This chain joins TRBV2 and TRBJ1-6; D is uncertain. The CDR3 is 16 residues long. With 1 base removed from V and 9 bases from J, the gap between germline ends came to 16 bases. The germline CDR1 and CDR2 sequences are SNHLY and FYNNEI. The CDR3 loop is CASSEGTAGFVSPLHF. In DNA, the CDR3 is TGTGCCAGCAGTGAAGGGACCGCGGGGTTTGTTTCACCCCTCCACTTT. The variable domain in full, completed from reference TRBV2 and TRBJ1-6, reads EPEVTQTPSHQVTQMGQEVILRCVPISNHLYFYWYRQILGQKVEFLVSFYNNEISEKSEIFDDQFSVERPDGSNFTLKIRSTKLEDSAMYFCASSEGTAGFVSPLHFGNGTRLTVT.

J is TRBJ2-3 and V is TRBV7-9, with D maybe TRBD2 (6 bases). The germline V and J ends were trimmed by 5 bases and 6 bases, with 12 bases remaining between them. CDR3 length: 13 amino acids. CDR1 is SEHNR, CDR2 FQNEAQ, per germline (reference sequence). CDR3 nucleotide sequence: TGTGCCAGCAGCCTGGGACTTTCCGATACGCAGTATTTT. Translating gives CASSLGLSDTQYF.

The chain joins TRBV28 to TRBJ2-3, with 7 bases matching TRBD1. The V segment lost 7 bases and the J segment 4 bases; nucleotides outside the gene matches: 11. CDR1 is MDHEN and CDR2 is SYDVKM in the germline V gene. The CDR3 extends over 15 amino acids. The CDR3 reads CASTRARQGPDTQYF. CDR3 in DNA: TGTGCCAGCACCAGGGCTCGACAGGGCCCAGATACGCAGTATTTT.

The chain links TRBV29-1 to TRBJ2-6; no clear D gene. V lost 5 bases and J lost 0, with 2 bases in between. CDR1 is SQVTM, CDR2 ANQGSEA, per germline. The CDR3 length is 12 residues. Written as DNA, the CDR3 is TGCAGCGTTTACTCTGGGGCCAACGTCCTGACTTTC. Its translation: CSVYSGANVLTF.

The chain employs TRBV11-3 and TRBJ2-1, with TRBD2 matching 9 bases. V was pared by 7 bases and J by 9 bases, with 10 bases of the junction left unmatched. CDR1 and CDR2 from the germline V gene are SGHNT and YENEEA. CDR3 size: 14 residues. DNA of the CDR3: TGTGCCAGCACAAGTCGCGGGAGGGCCAGTGAGCAGTTCTTC. Its translation is CASTSRGRASEQFF.

The chain joins TRBV9 to TRBJ2-3, with D possibly matching TRBD1 (5 bases). The V and J ends lost 2 bases and 3 bases respectively, with 13 bases between them. Germline V gives CDR1 SGDLS, CDR2 YYNGEE. The CDR3 consists of 15 residues. Here the CDR3 DNA reads TGTGCCAGCAGCGTCCAGGGCAGGGAAACAGATACGCAGTATTTT. Residues: CASSVQGRETDTQYF.

The chain employs TRBV5-1 and TRBJ2-3; D gene uncertain. CDR3 length: 17 residues. CDR1 SGHRS and CDR2 YFSETQ come from the germline V gene. V was cut by 3 bases and J by 0 bases, with 17 bases left in between. DNA for the CDR3: TGCGCCAGCAGCTCCACCTACAGCTCAGCTAGCACAGATACGCAGTATTTT. This codes for CASSSTYSSASTDTQYF.

V is TRBV18 and J is TRBJ1-5; 7 bases align to TRBD1. The CDR3 runs 15 residues. The V gene end was trimmed by 5 bases and the J gene end by 2 bases; junction bases not matched to a gene: 6. Per germline, CDR1 KGHSH and CDR2 LQKENI. For the CDR3, the DNA is TGTGCCAGCTCAGCCTCCGGGACAGGCAATCAGCCCCAGCATTTT. As protein: CASSASGTGNQPQHF.

The CDR3 is CASNLVADQPQHF. The DNA of the CDR3 is TGTGCCAGCAACTTAGTCGCGGATCAGCCCCAGCATTTT. The chain joins TRBV2 to TRBJ1-5; no clear D gene. Looked up from germline, CDR1 is SNHLY and CDR2 is FYNNEI. Trimming shortened V by 7 bases and J by 5 bases, and 12 bases separated the two germline ends. The CDR3 is 13 residues long.

The gene calls are TRBV2 and TRBJ2-1; 9 bases line up with TRBD2. V dropped 4 bases and J dropped 7; count of bases not matched to a gene: 5. Germline assignment: CDR1 SNHLY and CDR2 FYNNEI. CDR3 length: 14 residues. The CDR3 protein is CASSAVAGENEQFF. CDR3 DNA: TGTGCCAGCAGTGCGGTAGCGGGAGAGAATGAGCAGTTCTTC.

This clone occurred a few times. The chain links TRBV19 to TRBJ1-2, with 9 bases matching TRBD1. Germline CDR1 is LNHDA and CDR2 is SQIVND (reference sequence). J gave up 5 bases and V 5 bases, and 3 bases lay outside the gene matches. The CDR3 totals 13 residues. The CDR3 DNA sequence: TGTGCCAGTAGTCCAGGGACAGGGTATGGCTACACCTTC. Translating gives CASSPGTGYGYTF.

The chain has TRBV3-1 (or the pseudogene TRBV3-2) and TRBJ2-7; TRBD2 might be the D (6 bases). The CDR3 contains 13 residues. Germline CDR1 is LGHDT and CDR2 is YNNKEL (reference sequence). V was clipped by 0 bases and J by 3 bases, with 6 bases between them. CDR3 residues: CASSQDGGYEQYF. The CDR3 DNA is TGTGCCAGCAGCCAAGACGGGGGCTACGAGCAGTACTTC.